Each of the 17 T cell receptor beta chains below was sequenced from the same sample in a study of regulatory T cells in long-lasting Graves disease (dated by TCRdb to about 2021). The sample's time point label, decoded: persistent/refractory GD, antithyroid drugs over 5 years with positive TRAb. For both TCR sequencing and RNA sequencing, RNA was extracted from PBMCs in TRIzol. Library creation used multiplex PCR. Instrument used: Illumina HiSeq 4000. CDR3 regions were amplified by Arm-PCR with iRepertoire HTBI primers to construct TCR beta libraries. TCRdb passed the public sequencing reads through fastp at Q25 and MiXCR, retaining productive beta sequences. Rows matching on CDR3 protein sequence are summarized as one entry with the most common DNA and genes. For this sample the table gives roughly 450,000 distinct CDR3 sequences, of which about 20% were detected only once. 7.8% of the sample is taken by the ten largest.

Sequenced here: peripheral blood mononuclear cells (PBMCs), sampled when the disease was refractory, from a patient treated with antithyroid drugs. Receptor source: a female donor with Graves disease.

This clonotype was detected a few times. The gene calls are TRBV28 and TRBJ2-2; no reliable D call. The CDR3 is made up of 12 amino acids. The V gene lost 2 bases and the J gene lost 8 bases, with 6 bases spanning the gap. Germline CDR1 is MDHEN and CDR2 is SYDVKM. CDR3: CASSLISGELFF. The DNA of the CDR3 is TGTGCCAGCAGTTTAATATCTGGGGAGCTGTTTTTT.

CDR3 amino acids: CASSFLQGNEQFF. CDR3 coding DNA: TGTGCCAGCAGTTTCCTACAGGGGAATGAGCAGTTCTTC. The rearrangement links TRBV6-5 to TRBJ2-1, with 7 bases matching TRBD1. The germline gives CDR1 MNHEY, CDR2 SVGAGI. The ends lost 4 bases at V and 7 bases at J; junction bases unmatched: 4. The CDR3 runs to 13 residues.

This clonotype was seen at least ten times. The CDR3 region is CSARGGSSSYEQYF. The CDR3 DNA is TGCAGTGCTAGGGGCGGGAGTTCCTCCTACGAGCAGTACTTC. This chain joins TRBV20-1 and TRBJ2-7, with 7 positions matching TRBD2. CDR1 and CDR2 from the germline V gene are DFQATT and SNEGSKA (reference sequence). V lost 3 bases, J lost 0 bases, and 5 bases stayed unmatched. The CDR3 length is 14 residues.

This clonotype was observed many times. CDR3 sequence: CASSPYIGTAYGYTF. Here the CDR3 DNA reads TGTGCCAGCAGTCCATACATAGGGACAGCGTATGGCTACACCTTC. The chain employs TRBV27 and TRBJ1-2; 7 bases line up with TRBD1. CDR3 length equals 15 residues. The germline V gene encodes CDR1 MNHEY and CDR2 SMNVEV (reference sequence). J gave up 5 bases and V 5 bases, and 11 bases lay outside the gene matches.

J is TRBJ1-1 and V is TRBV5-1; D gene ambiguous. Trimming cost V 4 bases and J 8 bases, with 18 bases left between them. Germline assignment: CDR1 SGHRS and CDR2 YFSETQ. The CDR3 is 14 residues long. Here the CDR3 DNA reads TGCGCCAGCAGCGGCGGTCTTAGGTTATCCGAAGCTTTCTTT. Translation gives CASSGGLRLSEAFF.

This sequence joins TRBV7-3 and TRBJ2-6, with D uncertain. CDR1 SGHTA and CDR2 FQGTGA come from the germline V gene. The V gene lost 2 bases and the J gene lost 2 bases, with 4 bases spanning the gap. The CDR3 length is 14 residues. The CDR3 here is CASSLLTGANVLTF. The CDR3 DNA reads TGTGCCAGCAGCTTATTAACTGGGGCCAACGTCCTGACTTTC.

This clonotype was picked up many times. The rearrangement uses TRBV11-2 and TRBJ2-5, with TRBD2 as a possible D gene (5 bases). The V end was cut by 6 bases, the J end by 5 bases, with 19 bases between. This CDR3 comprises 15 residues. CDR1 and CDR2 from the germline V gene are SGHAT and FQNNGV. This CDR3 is CASRSPGSARETQYF. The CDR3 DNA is TGTGCCAGCAGATCCCCGGGATCAGCGAGGGAGACCCAGTACTTC.

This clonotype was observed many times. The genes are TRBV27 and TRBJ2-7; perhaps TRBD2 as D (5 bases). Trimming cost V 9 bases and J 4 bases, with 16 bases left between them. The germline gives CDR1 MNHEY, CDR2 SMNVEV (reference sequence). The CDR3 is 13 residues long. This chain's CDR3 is CARVSVYCYEQYF. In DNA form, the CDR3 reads TGTGCCAGAGTTAGCGTTTATTGTTACGAGCAGTACTTC.

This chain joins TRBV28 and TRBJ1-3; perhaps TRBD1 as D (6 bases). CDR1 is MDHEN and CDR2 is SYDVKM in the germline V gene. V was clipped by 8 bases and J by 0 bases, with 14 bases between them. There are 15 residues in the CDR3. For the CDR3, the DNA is TGTGCCAGCCGCCTAGGGGGGTCCTCTGGAAACACCATATATTTT. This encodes CASRLGGSSGNTIYF. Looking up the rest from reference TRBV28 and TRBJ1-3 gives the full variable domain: DVKVTQSSRYLVKRTGEKVFLECVQDMDHENMFWYRQDPGLGLRLIYFSYDVKMKEKGDIPEGYSVSREKKERFSLILESASTNQTSMYLCASRLGGSSGNTIYFGEGSWLTVV.

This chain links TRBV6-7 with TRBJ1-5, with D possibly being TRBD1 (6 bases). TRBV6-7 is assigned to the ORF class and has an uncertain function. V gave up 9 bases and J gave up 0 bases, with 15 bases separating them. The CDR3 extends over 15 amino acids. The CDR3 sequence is CARTQGRDSNQPQHF. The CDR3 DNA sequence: TGTGCCAGAACACAGGGTAGAGATAGCAATCAGCCCCAGCATTTT.

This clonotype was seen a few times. The DNA for the CDR3 is TGTGCCAGCAGCGCCTGGGACAGGGACTACGAGCAGTACTTC. It is translated as CASSAWDRDYEQYF. The chain carries TRBV9 and TRBJ2-7, with TRBD1 identical over 9 bases. CDR3 length: 14 amino acids. The ends lost 3 bases at V and 3 bases at J; junction bases unmatched: 4. Germline-derived CDR1 and CDR2 are SGDLS and YYNGEE.

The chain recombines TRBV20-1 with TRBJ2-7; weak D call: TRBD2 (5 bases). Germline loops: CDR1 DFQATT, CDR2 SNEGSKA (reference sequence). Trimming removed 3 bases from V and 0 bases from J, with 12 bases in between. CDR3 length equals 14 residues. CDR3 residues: CSARRAALSYEQYF. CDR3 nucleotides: TGCAGTGCTAGGAGGGCGGCCCTCTCCTACGAGCAGTACTTC.

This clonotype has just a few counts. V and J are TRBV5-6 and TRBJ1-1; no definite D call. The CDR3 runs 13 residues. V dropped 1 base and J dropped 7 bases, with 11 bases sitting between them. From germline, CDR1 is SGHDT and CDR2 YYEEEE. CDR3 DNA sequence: TGTGCCAGCAGCTTGTATCGGCGCAATGAAGCTTTCTTT. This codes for CASSLYRRNEAFF.

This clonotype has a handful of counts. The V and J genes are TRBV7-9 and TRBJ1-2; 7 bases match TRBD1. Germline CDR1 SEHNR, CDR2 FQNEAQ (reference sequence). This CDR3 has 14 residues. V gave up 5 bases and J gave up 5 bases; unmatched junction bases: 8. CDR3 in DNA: TGTGCCAGCAGCGCTAATCAGGGGGGGTATGGCTACACCTTC. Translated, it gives CASSANQGGYGYTF.

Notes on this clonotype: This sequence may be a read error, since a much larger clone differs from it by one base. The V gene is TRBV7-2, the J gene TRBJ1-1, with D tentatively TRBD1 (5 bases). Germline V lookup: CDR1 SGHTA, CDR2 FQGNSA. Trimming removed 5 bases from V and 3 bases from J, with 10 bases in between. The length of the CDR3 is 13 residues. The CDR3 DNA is TGTGCCAGCAGCCCAGGGCCCTACACTGAAGCTTTCTTT. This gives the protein CASSPGPYTEAFF.

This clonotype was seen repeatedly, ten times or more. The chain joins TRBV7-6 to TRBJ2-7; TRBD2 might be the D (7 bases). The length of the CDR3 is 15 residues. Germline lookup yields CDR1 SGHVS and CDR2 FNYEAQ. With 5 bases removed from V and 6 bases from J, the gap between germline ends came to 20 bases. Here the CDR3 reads CASSQGGSWGGEQYF. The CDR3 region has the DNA TGTGCCAGCAGCCAAGGGGGGTCTTGGGGGGGCGAGCAGTACTTC.

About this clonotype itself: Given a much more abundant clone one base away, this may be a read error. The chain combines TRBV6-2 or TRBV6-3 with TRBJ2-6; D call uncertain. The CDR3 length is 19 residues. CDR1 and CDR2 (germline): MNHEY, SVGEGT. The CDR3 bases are TGTGCCAGCAGCGACACCGGGTTCGGCGCGTTCTCTGGGACCAACGTCCTGACTTTC. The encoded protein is CASSDTGFGAFSGTNVLTF.